The entry that follows covers one TCR beta chain sequence. The data stem from a study of technical replicates of blood from a handful of donors. TCRdb's copy holds only in-frame clones and misses some; the assay was immunoSEQ multiplex PCR. The sample contains fewer than 80,000 clones, about 86% of which appear only once. Germline CDR1 reads MNHEY; CDR2 reads SVGAGI. The ends were cut back, 2 bases at V and 0 bases at J, with 8 bases in the middle. This CDR3 region has 16 residues. The TCR sequence derives from a human donor in good health. Some clones in this sample may be carry-over from other donors' samples. V is TRBV6-5 and J is TRBJ2-6, with D unresolved. Sequences were obtained from PBMCs. This chain's CDR3 is CASSYGGYSGANVLTF. For the CDR3, the DNA is TGTGCCAGCAGTTACGGCGGATACTCTGGGGCCAACGTCCTGACTTTC.